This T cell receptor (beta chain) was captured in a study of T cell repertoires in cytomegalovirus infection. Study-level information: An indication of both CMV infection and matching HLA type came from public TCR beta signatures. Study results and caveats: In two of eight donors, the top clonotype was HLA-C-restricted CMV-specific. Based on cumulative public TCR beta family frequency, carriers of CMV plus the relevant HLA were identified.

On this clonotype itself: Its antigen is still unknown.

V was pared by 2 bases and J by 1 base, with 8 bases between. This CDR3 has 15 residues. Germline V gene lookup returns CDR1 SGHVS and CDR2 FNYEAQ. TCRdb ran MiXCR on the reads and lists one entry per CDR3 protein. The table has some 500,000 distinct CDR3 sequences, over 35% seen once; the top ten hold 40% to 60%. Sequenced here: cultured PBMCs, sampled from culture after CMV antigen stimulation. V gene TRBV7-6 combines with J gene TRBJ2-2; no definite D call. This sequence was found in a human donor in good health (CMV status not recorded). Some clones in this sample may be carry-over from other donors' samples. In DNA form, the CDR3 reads TGTGCCAGCAGCTTATTTGGCAGGAACACCGGGGAGCTGTTTTTT. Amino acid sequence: CASSLFGRNTGELFF.